The clone carrying this T cell receptor (beta chain) has a handful of counts. No antigen is known for it. The data are from a study of CD8 T cells in ankylosing spondylitis. General study points: Reactive arthritis synovial fluid and blood previously showed some of these motif variants. Characteristic of ankylosing spondylitis blood, it appeared, was a TCR beta motif comprising about eight highly homologous variants.

In making TCR beta libraries, quantitative 5'-RACE with molecular barcodes was used. TCRdb processed the 5' RACE reads anew with MiXCR; each CDR3 protein has one entry. The sample lists 30,000 to 45,000 distinct CDR3 sequences; around an eighth were seen once. J lost 3 bases, V lost 5 bases, and 6 bases had no gene match. CDR1 is KGHDR and CDR2 is SFDVKD in the germline V gene. The CDR3 spans 14 residues. This TCR was sampled from a male donor with ankylosing spondylitis. This chain links TRBV24-1 with TRBJ2-7, with 7 nucleotides matching TRBD1. The sample taken for sequencing was synovial fluid, either unsorted or a sorted T cell fraction (not recorded which). The CDR3 spells CATSATGLFYEQYF. Here the CDR3 DNA reads TGTGCCACCAGTGCGACAGGGTTATTCTACGAGCAGTACTTC.